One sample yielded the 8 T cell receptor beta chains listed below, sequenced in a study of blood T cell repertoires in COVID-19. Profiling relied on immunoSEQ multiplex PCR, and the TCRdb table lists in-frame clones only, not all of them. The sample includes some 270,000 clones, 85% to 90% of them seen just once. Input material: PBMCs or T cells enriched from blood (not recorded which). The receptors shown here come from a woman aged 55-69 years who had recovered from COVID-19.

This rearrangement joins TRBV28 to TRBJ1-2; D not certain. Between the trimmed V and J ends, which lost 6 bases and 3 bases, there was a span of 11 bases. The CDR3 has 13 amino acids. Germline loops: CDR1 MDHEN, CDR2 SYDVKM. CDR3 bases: TGTGCCAGCAGAAACGACTCTTACTATGGCTACACCTTC. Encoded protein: CASRNDSYYGYTF.

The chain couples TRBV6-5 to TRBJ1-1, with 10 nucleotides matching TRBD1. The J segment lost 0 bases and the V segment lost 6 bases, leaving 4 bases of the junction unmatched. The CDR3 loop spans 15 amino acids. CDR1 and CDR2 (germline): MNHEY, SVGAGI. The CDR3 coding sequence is TGTGCCAGCAGCCGGGACAGGGGAATGAACACTGAAGCTTTCTTT. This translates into CASSRDRGMNTEAFF.

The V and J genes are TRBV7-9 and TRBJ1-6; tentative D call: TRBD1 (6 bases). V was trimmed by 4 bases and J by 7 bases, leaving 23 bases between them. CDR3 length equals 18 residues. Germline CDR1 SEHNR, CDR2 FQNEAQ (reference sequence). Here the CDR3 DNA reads TGTGCCAGCAGCTGGTTCTCAGGACAGTTAAGTGAAAATTCACCCCTCCACTTT. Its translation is CASSWFSGQLSENSPLHF.

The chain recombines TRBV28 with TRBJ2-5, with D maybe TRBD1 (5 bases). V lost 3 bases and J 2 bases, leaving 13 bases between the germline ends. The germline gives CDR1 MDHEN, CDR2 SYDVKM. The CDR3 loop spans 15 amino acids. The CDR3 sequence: CASSFNSAGQETQYF. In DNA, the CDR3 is TGTGCCAGCAGTTTTAATTCGGCAGGGCAAGAGACCCAGTACTTC.

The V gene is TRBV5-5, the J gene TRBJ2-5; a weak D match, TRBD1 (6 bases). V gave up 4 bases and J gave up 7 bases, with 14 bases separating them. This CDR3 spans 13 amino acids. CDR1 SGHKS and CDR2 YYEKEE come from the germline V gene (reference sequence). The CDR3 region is CASSEDSEGTQYF. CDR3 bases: TGTGCCAGCAGCGAGGACAGTGAGGGGACCCAGTACTTC.

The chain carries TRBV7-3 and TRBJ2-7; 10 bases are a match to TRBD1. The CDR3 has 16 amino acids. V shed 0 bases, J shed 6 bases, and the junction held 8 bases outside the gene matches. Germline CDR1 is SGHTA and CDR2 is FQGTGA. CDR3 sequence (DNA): TGTGCCAGCAGCTTAACGGGCCGGGACAGGGGTAGCGAGCAGTACTTC. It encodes CASSLTGRDRGSEQYF.

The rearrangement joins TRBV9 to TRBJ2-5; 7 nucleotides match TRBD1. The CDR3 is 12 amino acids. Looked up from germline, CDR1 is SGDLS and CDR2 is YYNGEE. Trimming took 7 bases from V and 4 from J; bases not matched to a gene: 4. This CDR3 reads CASGTERETQYF. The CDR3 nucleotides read TGTGCCAGCGGGACAGAACGAGAGACCCAGTACTTC.

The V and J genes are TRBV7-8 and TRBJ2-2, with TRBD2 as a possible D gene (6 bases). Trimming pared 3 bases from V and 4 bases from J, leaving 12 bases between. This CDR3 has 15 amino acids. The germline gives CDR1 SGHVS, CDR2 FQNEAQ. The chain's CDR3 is CASSFTGVSTGELFF. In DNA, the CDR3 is TGTGCCAGCAGCTTCACGGGAGTCAGCACCGGGGAGCTGTTTTTT.